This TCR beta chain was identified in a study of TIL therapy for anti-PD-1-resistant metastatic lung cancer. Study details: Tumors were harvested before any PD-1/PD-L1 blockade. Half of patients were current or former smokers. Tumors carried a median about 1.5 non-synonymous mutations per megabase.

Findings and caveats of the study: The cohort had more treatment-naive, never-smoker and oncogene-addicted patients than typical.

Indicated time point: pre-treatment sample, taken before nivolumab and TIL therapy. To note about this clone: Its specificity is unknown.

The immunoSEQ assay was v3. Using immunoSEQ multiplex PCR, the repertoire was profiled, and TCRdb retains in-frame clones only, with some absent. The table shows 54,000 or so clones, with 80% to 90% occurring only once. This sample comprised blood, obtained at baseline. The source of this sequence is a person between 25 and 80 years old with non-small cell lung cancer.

DNA of the CDR3: TGTGCCAGCAGTTTTCGGGGATCAGAGGGCTACACCTTC. Protein sequence: CASSFRGSEGYTF. The chain carries TRBV27 and TRBJ1-2; D uncertain. CDR3 size: 13 residues. V shed 3 bases and J shed 8 bases, with 13 bases lying between them. Germline V lookup: CDR1 MNHEY, CDR2 SMNVEV (reference sequence).